Listed here is a single T cell receptor (beta chain). What antigen it recognizes has not been identified. No qualities accompany the bases; no much larger clone lies one base away. The listed sequencing device is Illumina HiSeq 2500. Quantitative 5'-RACE with molecular barcodes was the method used to prepare the TCR beta libraries. As for the authors' bioinformatics: A new computational method based on a probabilistic model of VDJ rearrangement was used to identify disease-linked TCR variants. TCRdb reanalyzed the raw reads on its own, using fastp at Q25 for trimming and MiXCR for clone calling, and kept in-frame beta chains. Entries are consolidated by CDR3 protein sequence, retaining the most common genes and DNA. TCRdb's processing, not the authors' own work, is the source of the V and J calls. This sample lists more than 250,000 distinct CDR3 sequences; under 8.5% were detected once. Of the sample, roughly 15% falls within the top ten clones.

This record comes from a study of CD8 T cells in ankylosing spondylitis (dated by TCRdb to about 2017). For the study in its entirety: The study profiled T cell receptor beta repertoires in healthy donors and ankylosing spondylitis patients to find disease-linked TCR variants. In total, the full study cohort was made up of some 110 healthy donors and about two dozen ankylosing spondylitis patients. Peripheral blood was sampled, and synovial fluid was additionally collected from ankylosing spondylitis patients. Broad study findings and their caveats: Some motif variants were previously reported in synovial fluid and blood of reactive arthritis patients, suggesting common disease-initiation mechanisms. According to the report, matched synovial fluid samples from ankylosing spondylitis patients were significantly enriched for the disease-linked clones. A TCR beta motif made up of several highly homologous amino acid variants appeared to be characteristic of blood from ankylosing spondylitis patients. In peripheral blood, the disease-linked clones were found at relatively low frequencies and had a CD8+ phenotype.

This clonotype was obtained from a male donor with ankylosing spondylitis. Specimen: blood, either unsorted or a sorted T cell fraction (not recorded which).

The CDR3 protein is CAISVAGANTEAFF. The DNA sequence is TGTGCCATCAGTGTGGCAGGGGCCAACACTGAAGCTTTCTTT. The rearrangement combines TRBV10-3 with TRBJ1-1; TRBD1 is a possible D gene, resting on 6 matching bases. Between the V and J ends, shortened by 4 bases and 2 bases respectively, the junction contains 11 bases. Reading from cysteine to phenylalanine, the CDR3 counts 14 amino acids. Only CDR3 DNA remains: 42 bases, in frame from the first base. The germline V gene yields ENHRY for CDR1 and SYGVKD for CDR2.